This entry describes one T cell receptor (beta chain). These data belong to a study of blood T cell repertoires in COVID-19. Across the study: Collection of acute and convalescent COVID-19 samples took place in the United States, Italy and Spain. Sources were T cells, B-cell-depleted T cells, or PBMCs; the material itself was cDNA or gDNA.

In the source study's methods: Reference gene primers were amplified, and this amplification served to estimate nucleated cell counts. Only in-frame clones appear in the TCRdb table, and some are missing; sequencing was by immunoSEQ multiplex PCR. D and trimming come from the DNA, and the V and J calls and clone size come from that table. Among approximately 75,000 clones listed, approximately 90% were seen once. The V gene's germline CDR1 is SGHRS and CDR2 YFSETQ. This CDR3 has 17 amino acids. V trimming: 0 bases; J trimming: 3 bases; junction bases outside the gene matches: 8. Sequencing was carried out using peripheral blood. The source of this sequence is a human donor in a cohort sampled during active COVID-19. This chain connects TRBV5-1 to TRBJ2-4, with 8 bases that match TRBD1. The CDR3 protein is CASSLGRDRFDKNIQYF. DNA of the CDR3: TGCGCCAGCAGCTTGGGAAGGGACAGGTTTGACAAAAACATTCAGTACTTC.